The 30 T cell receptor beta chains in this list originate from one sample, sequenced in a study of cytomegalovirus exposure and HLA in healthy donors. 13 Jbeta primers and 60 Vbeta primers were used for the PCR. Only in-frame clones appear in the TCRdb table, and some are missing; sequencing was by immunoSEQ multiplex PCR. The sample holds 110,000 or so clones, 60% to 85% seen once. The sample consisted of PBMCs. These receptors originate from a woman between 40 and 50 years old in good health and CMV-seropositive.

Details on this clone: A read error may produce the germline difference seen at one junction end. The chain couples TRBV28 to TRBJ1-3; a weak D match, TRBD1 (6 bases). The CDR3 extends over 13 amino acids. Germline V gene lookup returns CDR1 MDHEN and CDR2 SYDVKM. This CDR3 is CASSLRRNRASHF. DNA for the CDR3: TGTGCCAGCAGTTTACGCCGTAACAGGGCGTCGCATTTT.

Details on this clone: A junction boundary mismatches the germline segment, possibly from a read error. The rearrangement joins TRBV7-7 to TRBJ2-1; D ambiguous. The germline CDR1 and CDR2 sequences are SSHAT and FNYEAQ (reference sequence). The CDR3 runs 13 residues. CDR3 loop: CASSWSSYNEQFF. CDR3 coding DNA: TGTGCTAGCAGCTGGAGCTCCTACAATGAGCAGTTCTTC.

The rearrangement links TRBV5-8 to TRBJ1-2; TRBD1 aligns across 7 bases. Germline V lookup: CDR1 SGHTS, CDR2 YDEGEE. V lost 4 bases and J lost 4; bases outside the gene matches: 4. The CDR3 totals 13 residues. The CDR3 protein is CASSPRTGYGYTF. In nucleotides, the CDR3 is TGTGCCAGCAGCCCCCGGACAGGCTATGGCTACACCTTC. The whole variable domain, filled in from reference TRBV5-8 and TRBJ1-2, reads EAGVTQSPTHLIKTRGQQATLRCSPISGHTSVYWYQQALGLGLQFLLWYDEGEERNRGNFPPRFSGRQFPNYSSELNVNALELEDSALYLCASSPRTGYGYTFGSGTRLTVV.

In DNA, the CDR3 is TGCGCCAGCAGCGGAAAGGGGGTTACCTTATCCGATGAGCAGTTCTTC. It codes for CASSGKGVTLSDEQFF. The rearrangement joins TRBV5-1 to TRBJ2-1, with D tentatively TRBD1 (6 bases). V was shortened by 4 bases and J by 8 bases, with 22 bases between the two germline ends. This CDR3 region has 16 residues. In germline, CDR1 is SGHRS, CDR2 YFSETQ. The whole variable domain, filled in from reference TRBV5-1 and TRBJ2-1, reads KAGVTQTPRYLIKTRGQQVTLSCSPISGHRSVSWYQQTPGQGLQFLFEYFSETQRNKGNFPGRFSGRQFSNSRSEMNVSTLELGDSALYLCASSGKGVTLSDEQFFGPGTRLTVL.

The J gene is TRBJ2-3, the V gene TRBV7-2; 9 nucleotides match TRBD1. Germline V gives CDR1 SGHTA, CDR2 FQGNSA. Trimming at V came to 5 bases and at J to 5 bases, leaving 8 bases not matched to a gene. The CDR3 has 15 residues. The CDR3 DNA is TGTGCCAGCAGCGTCCAGGACAGGGGAAGAGATACGCAGTATTTT. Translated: CASSVQDRGRDTQYF. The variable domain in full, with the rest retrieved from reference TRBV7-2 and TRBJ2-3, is GAGVSQSPSNKVTEKGKDVELRCDPISGHTALYWYRQSLGQGLEFLIYFQGNSAPDKSGLPSDRFSAERTGGSVSTLTIQRTQQEDSAVYLCASSVQDRGRDTQYFGPGTRLTVL.

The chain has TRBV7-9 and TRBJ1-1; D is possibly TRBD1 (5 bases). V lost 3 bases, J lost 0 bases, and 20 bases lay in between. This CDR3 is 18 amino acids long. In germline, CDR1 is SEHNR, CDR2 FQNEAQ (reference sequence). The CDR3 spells CASSFQIVRGLMNTEAFF. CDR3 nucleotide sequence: TGTGCCAGCAGCTTCCAGATTGTAAGGGGCCTTATGAACACTGAAGCTTTCTTT.

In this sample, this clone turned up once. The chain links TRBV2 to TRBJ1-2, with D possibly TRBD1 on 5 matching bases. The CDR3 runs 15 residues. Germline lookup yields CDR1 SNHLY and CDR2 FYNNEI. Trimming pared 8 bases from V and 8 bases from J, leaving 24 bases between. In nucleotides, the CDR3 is TGTGCCAGCTATCCCGACAGTACACCTTCGTGGGGCTACACCTTC. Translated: CASYPDSTPSWGYTF.

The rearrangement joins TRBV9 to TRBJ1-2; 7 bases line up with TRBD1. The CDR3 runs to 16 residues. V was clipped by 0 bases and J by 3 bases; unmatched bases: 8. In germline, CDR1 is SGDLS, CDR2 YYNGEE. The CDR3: CASSVGGQLSHYGYTF. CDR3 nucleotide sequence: TGTGCCAGCAGCGTAGGGGGACAGCTTTCCCACTATGGCTACACCTTC.

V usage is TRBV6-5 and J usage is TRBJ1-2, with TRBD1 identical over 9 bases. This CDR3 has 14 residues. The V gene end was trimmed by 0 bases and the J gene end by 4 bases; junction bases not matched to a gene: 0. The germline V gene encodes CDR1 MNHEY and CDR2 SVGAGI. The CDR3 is CASSYSTGGYGYTF. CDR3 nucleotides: TGTGCCAGCAGTTACTCGACAGGGGGCTATGGCTACACCTTC.

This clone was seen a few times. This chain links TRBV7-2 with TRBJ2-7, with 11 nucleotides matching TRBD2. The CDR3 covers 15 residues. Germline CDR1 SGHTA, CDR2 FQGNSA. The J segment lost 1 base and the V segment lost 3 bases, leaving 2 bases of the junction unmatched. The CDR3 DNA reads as TGTGCCAGCAGCTTCGGACTAGCGGGTTCCTACGAGCAGTACTTC. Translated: CASSFGLAGSYEQYF.

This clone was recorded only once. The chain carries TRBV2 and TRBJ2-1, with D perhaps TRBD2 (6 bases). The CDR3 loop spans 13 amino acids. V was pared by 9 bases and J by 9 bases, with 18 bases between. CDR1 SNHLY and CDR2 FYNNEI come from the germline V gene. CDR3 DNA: TGTGCCAGGAGAGGATCTAGCGTAGGTGAGCAGTTCTTC. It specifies CARRGSSVGEQFF.

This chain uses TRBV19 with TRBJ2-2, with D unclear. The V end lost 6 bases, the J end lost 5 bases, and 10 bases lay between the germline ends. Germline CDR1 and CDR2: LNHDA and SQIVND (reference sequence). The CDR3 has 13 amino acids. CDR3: CASRNFQTGELFF. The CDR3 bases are TGTGCCAGTAGAAACTTTCAAACCGGGGAGCTGTTTTTT.

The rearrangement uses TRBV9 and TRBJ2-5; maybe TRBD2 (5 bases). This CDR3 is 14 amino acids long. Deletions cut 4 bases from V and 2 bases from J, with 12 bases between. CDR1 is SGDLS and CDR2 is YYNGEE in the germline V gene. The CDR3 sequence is CASSLSGYQETQYF. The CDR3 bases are TGTGCCAGCAGCCTCTCGGGGTATCAAGAGACCCAGTACTTC.

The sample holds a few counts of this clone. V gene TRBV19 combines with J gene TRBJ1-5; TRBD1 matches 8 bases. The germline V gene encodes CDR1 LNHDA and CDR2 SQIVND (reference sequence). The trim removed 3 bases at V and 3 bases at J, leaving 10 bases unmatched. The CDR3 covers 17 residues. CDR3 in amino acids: CASSMRQGAQVNQPQHF. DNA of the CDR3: TGTGCCAGTAGTATGAGGCAGGGGGCGCAGGTCAATCAGCCCCAGCATTTT.

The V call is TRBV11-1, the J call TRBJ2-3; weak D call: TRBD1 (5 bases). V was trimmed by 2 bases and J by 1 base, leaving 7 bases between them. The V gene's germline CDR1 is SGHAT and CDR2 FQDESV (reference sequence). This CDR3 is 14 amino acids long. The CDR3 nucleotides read TGTGCCAGCAGCTTACAGACAGGCACAGATACGCAGTATTTT. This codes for CASSLQTGTDTQYF.

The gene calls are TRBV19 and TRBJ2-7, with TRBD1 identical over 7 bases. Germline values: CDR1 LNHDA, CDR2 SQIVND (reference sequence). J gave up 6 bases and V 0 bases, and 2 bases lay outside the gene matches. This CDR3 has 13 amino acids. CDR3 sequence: CASSIDQGVEQYF. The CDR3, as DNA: TGTGCCAGTAGTATAGATCAGGGGGTCGAGCAGTACTTC.

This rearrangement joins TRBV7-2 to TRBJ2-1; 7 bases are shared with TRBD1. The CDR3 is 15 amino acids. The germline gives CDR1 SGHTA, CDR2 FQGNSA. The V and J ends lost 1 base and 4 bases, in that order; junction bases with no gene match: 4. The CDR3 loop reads CASSLEGRGYNEQFF. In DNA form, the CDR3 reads TGTGCCAGCAGCTTAGAGGGCAGGGGGTACAATGAGCAGTTCTTC.

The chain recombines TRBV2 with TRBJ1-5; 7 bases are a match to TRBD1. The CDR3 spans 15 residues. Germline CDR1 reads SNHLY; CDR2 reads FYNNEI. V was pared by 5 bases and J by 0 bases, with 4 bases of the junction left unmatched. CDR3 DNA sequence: TGTGCCAGCAGTCAATACAGGGGTAGCAATCAGCCCCAGCATTTT. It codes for CASSQYRGSNQPQHF.

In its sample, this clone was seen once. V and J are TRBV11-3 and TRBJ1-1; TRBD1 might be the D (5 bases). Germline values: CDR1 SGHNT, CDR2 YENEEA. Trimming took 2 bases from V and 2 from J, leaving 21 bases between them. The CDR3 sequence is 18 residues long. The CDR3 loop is CASSLLGFPGLLNTEAFF. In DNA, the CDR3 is TGTGCCAGCAGCTTATTGGGTTTTCCGGGACTTTTAAACACTGAAGCTTTCTTT. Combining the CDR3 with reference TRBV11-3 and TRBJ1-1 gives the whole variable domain EAGVVQSPRYKIIEKKQPVAFWCNPISGHNTLYWYLQNLGQGPELLIRYENEEAVDDSQLPKDRFSAERLKGVDSTLKIQPAELGDSAVYLCASSLLGFPGLLNTEAFFGQGTRLTVV.

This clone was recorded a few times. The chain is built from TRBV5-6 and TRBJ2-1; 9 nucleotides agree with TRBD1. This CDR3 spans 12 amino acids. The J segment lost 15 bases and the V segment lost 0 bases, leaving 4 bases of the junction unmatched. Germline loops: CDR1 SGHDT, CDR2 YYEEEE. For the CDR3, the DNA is TGTGCCAGCAGCTTGGGAGACAGGGGGTCGTTCTTC. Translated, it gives CASSLGDRGSFF.

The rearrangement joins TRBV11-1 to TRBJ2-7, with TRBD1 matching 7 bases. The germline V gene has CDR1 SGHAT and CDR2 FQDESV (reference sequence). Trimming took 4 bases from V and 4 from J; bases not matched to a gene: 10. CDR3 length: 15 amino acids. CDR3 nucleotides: TGTGCCAGCAGCTCGAGTTCCGGGACAGCTTACGAGCAGTACTTC. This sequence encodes CASSSSSGTAYEQYF.

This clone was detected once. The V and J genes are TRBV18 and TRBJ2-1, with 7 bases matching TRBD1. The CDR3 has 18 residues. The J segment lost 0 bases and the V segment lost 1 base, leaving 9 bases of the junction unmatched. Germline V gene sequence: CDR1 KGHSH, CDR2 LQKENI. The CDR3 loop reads CASSPRATGSSSYNEQFF. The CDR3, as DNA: TGTGCCAGCTCACCACGGGCGACAGGGTCAAGCTCCTACAATGAGCAGTTCTTC.

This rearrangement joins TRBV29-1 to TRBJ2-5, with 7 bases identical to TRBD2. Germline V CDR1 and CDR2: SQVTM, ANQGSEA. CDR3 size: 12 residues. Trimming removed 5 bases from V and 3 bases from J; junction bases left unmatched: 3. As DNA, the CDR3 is TGCAGCGTTTTTGCGGGGGAAGAGACCCAGTACTTC. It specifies CSVFAGEETQYF.

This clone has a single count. The CDR3 nucleotides are TGCGCCAGCAGCTTGGTGGGCAGTCAAGAGACCCAGTACTTC. Its translation is CASSLVGSQETQYF. J is TRBJ2-5 and V is TRBV5-1; no clear D gene. Per the germline V gene, CDR1 is SGHRS and CDR2 is YFSETQ. The V gene lost 0 bases and the J gene lost 2 bases, with 8 bases spanning the gap. The CDR3 consists of 14 residues.

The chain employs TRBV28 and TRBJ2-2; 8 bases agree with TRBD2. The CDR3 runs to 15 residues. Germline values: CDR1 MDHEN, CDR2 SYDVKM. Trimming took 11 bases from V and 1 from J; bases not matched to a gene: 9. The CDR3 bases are TGTGCCTGTATAGCGGGGTCCCAGAACACCGGGGAGCTGTTTTTT. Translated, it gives CACIAGSQNTGELFF.

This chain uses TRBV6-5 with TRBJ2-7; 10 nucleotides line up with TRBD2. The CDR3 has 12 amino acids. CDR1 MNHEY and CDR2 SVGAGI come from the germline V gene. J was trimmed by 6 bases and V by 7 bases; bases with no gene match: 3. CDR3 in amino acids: CASKTSGAEQYF. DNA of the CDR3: TGTGCCAGCAAAACTAGCGGGGCCGAGCAGTACTTC.

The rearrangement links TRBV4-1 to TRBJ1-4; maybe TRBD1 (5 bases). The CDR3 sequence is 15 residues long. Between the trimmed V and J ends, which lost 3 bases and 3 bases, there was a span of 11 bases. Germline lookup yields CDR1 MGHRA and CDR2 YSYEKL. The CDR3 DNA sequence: TGCGCCAGCAGCCAGGCGGCGGGACCTAATGAAAAACTGTTTTTT. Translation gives CASSQAAGPNEKLFF.

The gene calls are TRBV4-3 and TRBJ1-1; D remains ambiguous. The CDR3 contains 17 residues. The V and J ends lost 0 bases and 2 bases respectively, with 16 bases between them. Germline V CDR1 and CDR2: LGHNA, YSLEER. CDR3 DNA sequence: TGCGCCAGCAGCCAAGATCCCCTCACGGTGCCTAACACTGAAGCTTTCTTT. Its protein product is CASSQDPLTVPNTEAFF.

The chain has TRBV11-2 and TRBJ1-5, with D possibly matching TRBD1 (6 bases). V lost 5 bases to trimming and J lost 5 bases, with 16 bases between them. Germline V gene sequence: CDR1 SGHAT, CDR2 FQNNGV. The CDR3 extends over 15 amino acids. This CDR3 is CASSAGRGGHQPQHF. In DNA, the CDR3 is TGTGCCAGCAGCGCCGGTCGGGGGGGGCATCAGCCCCAGCATTTT.

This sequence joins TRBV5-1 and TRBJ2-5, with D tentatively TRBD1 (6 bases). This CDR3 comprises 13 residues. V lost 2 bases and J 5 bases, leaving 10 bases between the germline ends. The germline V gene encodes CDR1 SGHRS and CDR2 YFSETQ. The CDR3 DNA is TGCGCCAGCAGCTTTTCACAGGGCGAGACCCAGTACTTC. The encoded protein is CASSFSQGETQYF.